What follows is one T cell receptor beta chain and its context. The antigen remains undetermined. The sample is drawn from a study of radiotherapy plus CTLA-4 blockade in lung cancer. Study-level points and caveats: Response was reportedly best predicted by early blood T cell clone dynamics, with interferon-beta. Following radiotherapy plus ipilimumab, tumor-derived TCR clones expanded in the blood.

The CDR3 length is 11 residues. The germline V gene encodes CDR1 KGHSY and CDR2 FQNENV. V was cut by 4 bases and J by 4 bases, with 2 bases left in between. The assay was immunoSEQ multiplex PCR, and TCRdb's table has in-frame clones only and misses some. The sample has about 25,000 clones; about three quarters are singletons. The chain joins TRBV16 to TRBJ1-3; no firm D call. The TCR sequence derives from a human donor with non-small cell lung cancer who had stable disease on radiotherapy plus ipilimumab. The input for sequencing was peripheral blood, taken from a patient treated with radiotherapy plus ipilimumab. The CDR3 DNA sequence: TGTGCCAGCAGCCTAGGAAACACCATATATTTT. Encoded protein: CASSLGNTIYF.